The 21 T cell receptor beta chains below were found in one sample sequenced in a study of blood T cell repertoires in COVID-19. TCRdb's copy holds only in-frame clones and misses some; the assay was immunoSEQ multiplex PCR. The sample includes tens of thousands of clones, 88% of them seen just once. Material: peripheral blood. These receptors were taken from a woman aged 55-69 years with COVID-19, enrolled during active disease.

The V and J genes are TRBV6-5 and TRBJ1-5; D possibly corresponds to TRBD1 (5 bases). The CDR3 has 14 residues. The germline CDR1 and CDR2 sequences are MNHEY and SVGAGI. V was pared by 8 bases and J by 1 base, with 12 bases between. The chain's CDR3 is CASGLRGSNQPQHF. DNA of the CDR3: TGTGCCAGCGGCCTACGGGGGAGCAATCAGCCCCAGCATTTT.

The chain carries TRBV7-9 and TRBJ1-3; 7 nucleotides agree with TRBD1. CDR1 is SEHNR and CDR2 is FQNEAQ in the germline V gene (reference sequence). V was clipped by 2 bases and J by 3 bases; unmatched bases: 4. This CDR3 spans 15 amino acids. CDR3 nucleotides: TGTGCCAGCAGCTTACAGGGGGTGGATGGAAACACCATATATTTT. Translating it yields CASSLQGVDGNTIYF.

The chain has TRBV4-2 and TRBJ1-4, with a weak D call TRBD1 (6 bases). V lost 0 bases and J lost 5, with 16 bases in between. Germline values: CDR1 LGHNA, CDR2 YNFKEQ. CDR3 size: 17 residues. Written as DNA, the CDR3 is TGTGCCAGCAGCCAAGATCCCCACAGGGCTAAAAATGAAAAACTGTTTTTT. Its protein product is CASSQDPHRAKNEKLFF.

The rearrangement links TRBV7-6 to TRBJ1-2, with TRBD1 as a possible D gene (5 bases). Germline values: CDR1 SGHVS, CDR2 FNYEAQ. Trimming removed 1 base from V and 3 bases from J, with 12 bases in between. CDR3 length: 15 amino acids. Here the CDR3 reads CASSLGQGPYYGYTF. Here the CDR3 DNA reads TGTGCCAGCAGCTTAGGGCAGGGCCCGTACTATGGCTACACCTTC.

V is TRBV6-5 and J is TRBJ2-1, with 11 bases that match TRBD2. This CDR3 region has 14 residues. The V and J ends lost 6 bases and 7 bases, in that order; junction bases with no gene match: 5. Germline V gene data show CDR1 as MNHEY and CDR2 as SVGAGI. This CDR3 reads CASRVAGGLNEQFF. CDR3 nucleotide sequence: TGTGCCAGCAGGGTAGCGGGAGGGCTGAATGAGCAGTTCTTC.

This chain connects TRBV18 to TRBJ1-1; 8 nucleotides align to TRBD1. CDR1 and CDR2 (germline): KGHSH, LQKENI. V gave up 6 bases and J gave up 3 bases; unmatched junction bases: 3. CDR3 length: 13 amino acids. The CDR3 DNA reads as TGTGCCAGCTCGCCGGACAGGGACACTGAAGCTTTCTTT. Translation gives CASSPDRDTEAFF.

The J gene is TRBJ2-2, the V gene TRBV6-5; tentatively, D is TRBD2 (6 bases). The CDR3 contains 15 residues. V lost 2 bases and J 4 bases, leaving 11 bases between the germline ends. Germline V gene lookup returns CDR1 MNHEY and CDR2 SVGAGI. The DNA of the CDR3 is TGTGCCAGCAGTTACATCGGGGGTACCACCGGGGAGCTGTTTTTT. Residues: CASSYIGGTTGELFF.

The chain joins TRBV18 to TRBJ2-7; no clear D. Germline CDR1 reads KGHSH; CDR2 reads LQKENI. CDR3 size: 12 residues. V was trimmed by 3 bases and J by 3 bases, leaving 6 bases between them. CDR3 amino acids: CASSPIGYEQYF. The CDR3 DNA is TGTGCCAGCTCACCCATCGGCTACGAGCAGTACTTC.

This clone was seen only once. The chain is built from TRBV6-5 and TRBJ1-5; 9 nucleotides match TRBD1. This CDR3 contains 15 residues. The germline V gene encodes CDR1 MNHEY and CDR2 SVGAGI. With V trimmed by 6 bases and J by 3 bases, 6 bases remained unmatched. The CDR3 spells CASSQGQGVNQPQHF. DNA of the CDR3: TGTGCCAGCAGCCAGGGACAGGGAGTCAATCAGCCCCAGCATTTT.

This chain uses TRBV19 with TRBJ2-7, with a possible D match to TRBD1 (6 bases). V was trimmed by 8 bases and J by 2 bases, leaving 19 bases between them. The germline V gene has CDR1 LNHDA and CDR2 SQIVND (reference sequence). The CDR3 spans 15 residues. In nucleotides, the CDR3 is TGTGCCAGTCGTCCCCGGACAGCGCGGGCCTACGAGCAGTACTTC. Amino acid sequence: CASRPRTARAYEQYF. Complete variable domain (other parts from reference TRBV19 and TRBJ2-7): DGGITQSPKYLFRKEGQNVTLSCEQNLNHDAMYWYRQDPGQGLRLIYYSQIVNDFQKGDIAEGYSVSREKKESFPLTVTSAQKNPTAFYLCASRPRTARAYEQYFGPGTRLTVT.

The chain uses TRBV12-3 or TRBV12-4 and TRBJ1-4; weak D call: TRBD1 (6 bases). V was pared by 6 bases and J by 8 bases, with 13 bases between. There are 13 residues in the CDR3. Here the CDR3 reads CASSLTGGEKLFF. The DNA of the CDR3 is TGTGCCAGCAGCCTGACAGGAGGCGAAAAACTGTTTTTT.

The rearrangement joins TRBV27 to TRBJ2-3, with D unresolved. Germline V gene data show CDR1 as MNHEY and CDR2 as SMNVEV (reference sequence). This CDR3 comprises 11 residues. V shed 4 bases and J shed 8 bases, with 7 bases lying between them. The CDR3 is CASSSSGTQYF. As DNA, the CDR3 is TGTGCCAGCAGTTCGAGTGGTACGCAGTATTTT.

This clone was recorded a few times. This sequence joins TRBV5-6 and TRBJ1-2; D is ambiguous. The length of the CDR3 is 12 residues. Between the trimmed V and J ends, which lost 1 base and 4 bases, there was a span of 5 bases. Germline CDR1 reads SGHDT; CDR2 reads YYEEEE. CDR3 in amino acids: CASSLNSYGYTF. DNA of the CDR3: TGTGCCAGCAGCTTGAACAGCTATGGCTACACCTTC.

The V call is TRBV24-1, the J call TRBJ2-2; 9 bases are a match to TRBD1. J was trimmed by 4 bases and V by 4 bases; bases with no gene match: 3. The CDR3 loop spans 15 amino acids. Looked up from germline, CDR1 is KGHDR and CDR2 is SFDVKD. The CDR3 is CATSEPTGGTGELFF. Written as DNA, the CDR3 is TGTGCCACCAGTGAACCGACAGGGGGCACCGGGGAGCTGTTTTTT.

The chain has TRBV18 and TRBJ2-1, with 13 bases matching TRBD2. J lost 4 bases, V lost 2 bases, and 14 bases had no gene match. In germline, CDR1 is KGHSH, CDR2 LQKENI. This CDR3 contains 20 residues. The CDR3 coding sequence is TGTGCCAGCTCACCAAACTCCGGGACTAGCGGGATAGACTTTTACAATGAGCAGTTCTTC. It codes for CASSPNSGTSGIDFYNEQFF. The whole variable domain, remainder taken from reference TRBV18 and TRBJ2-1, is NAGVMQNPRHLVRRRGQEARLRCSPMKGHSHVYWYRQLPEEGLKFMVYLQKENIIDESGMPKERFSAEFPKEGPSILRIQQVVRGDSAAYFCASSPNSGTSGIDFYNEQFFGPGTRLTVL.

V gene TRBV6-6 combines with J gene TRBJ2-7; 9 bases agree with TRBD1. This CDR3 contains 15 residues. Germline CDR1 is MNHNY and CDR2 is SVGAGI (reference sequence). V dropped 5 bases and J dropped 3; count of bases not matched to a gene: 8. CDR3 bases: TGTGCCAGCAGTCACGGACAGGGGACGAACTACGAGCAGTACTTC. It specifies CASSHGQGTNYEQYF.

The CDR3 sequence: CASSEAGADTQYF. The CDR3 bases are TGCGCCAGCAGTGAGGCCGGGGCAGATACGCAGTATTTT. J is TRBJ2-3 and V is TRBV10-2; TRBD2 is a possible D gene (5 bases). Trimming took 2 bases from V and 4 from J, leaving 7 bases between them. The germline gives CDR1 WSHSY, CDR2 SAAADI. The CDR3 has 13 residues.

The gene calls are TRBV12-5 and TRBJ2-1, with 7 bases lining up with TRBD2. CDR1 is LGHNT and CDR2 is FRNRAP in the germline V gene. V lost 6 bases and J lost 7; bases outside the gene matches: 6. The CDR3 runs to 13 residues. The DNA for the CDR3 is TGTGCTAGTGGAGGCGGGAGTAATAATGAGCAGTTCTTC. It codes for CASGGGSNNEQFF.

CDR3 bases: TGTGCCTGGTCGGGGTTCGTCTCCAACTCACCCCTCCACTTT. It is translated as CAWSGFVSNSPLHF. The genes are TRBV30 and TRBJ1-6, with no clear D. This CDR3 comprises 14 residues. V was pared by 5 bases and J by 10 bases, with 18 bases between. Germline loops: CDR1 GTSNPN, CDR2 SVGIG (reference sequence).

The chain couples TRBV4-2 to TRBJ1-2; no clear D gene. Trimming shortened V by 0 bases and J by 2 bases, and 10 bases separated the two germline ends. CDR3 length: 15 amino acids. Germline V gene lookup returns CDR1 LGHNA and CDR2 YNFKEQ. CDR3 DNA: TGTGCCAGCAGCCAAGATTCGGGGAGAAACTATGGCTACACCTTC. This encodes CASSQDSGRNYGYTF.

The genes are TRBV7-8 and TRBJ2-6; 7 positions agree with TRBD1. There are 18 residues in the CDR3. Looked up from germline, CDR1 is SGHVS and CDR2 is FQNEAQ. The V and J ends lost 5 bases and 0 bases, in that order; junction bases with no gene match: 10. The CDR3 protein is CASSVSGTDYSGANVLTF. The CDR3 bases are TGTGCCAGCAGCGTCTCCGGGACAGACTACTCTGGGGCCAACGTCCTGACTTTC.